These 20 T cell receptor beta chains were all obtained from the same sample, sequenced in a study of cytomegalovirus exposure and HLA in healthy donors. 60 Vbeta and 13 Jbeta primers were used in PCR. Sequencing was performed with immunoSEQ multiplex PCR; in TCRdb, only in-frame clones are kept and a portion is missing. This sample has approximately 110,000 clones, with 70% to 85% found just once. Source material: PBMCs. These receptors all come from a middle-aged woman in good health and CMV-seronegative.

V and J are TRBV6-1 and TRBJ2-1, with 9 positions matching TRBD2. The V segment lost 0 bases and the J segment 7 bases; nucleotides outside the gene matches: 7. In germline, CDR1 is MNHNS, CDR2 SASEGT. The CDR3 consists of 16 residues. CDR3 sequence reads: CASSEARGGRRNEQFF. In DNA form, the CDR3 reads TGTGCCAGCAGTGAAGCGCGGGGGGGTAGGAGAAATGAGCAGTTCTTC.

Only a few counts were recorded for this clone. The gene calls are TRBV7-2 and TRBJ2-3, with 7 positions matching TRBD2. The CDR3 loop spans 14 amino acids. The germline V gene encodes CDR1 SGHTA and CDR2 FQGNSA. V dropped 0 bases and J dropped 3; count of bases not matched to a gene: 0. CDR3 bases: TGTGCCAGCAGCTTAGCGGGGGGGACAGATACGCAGTATTTT. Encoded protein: CASSLAGGTDTQYF.

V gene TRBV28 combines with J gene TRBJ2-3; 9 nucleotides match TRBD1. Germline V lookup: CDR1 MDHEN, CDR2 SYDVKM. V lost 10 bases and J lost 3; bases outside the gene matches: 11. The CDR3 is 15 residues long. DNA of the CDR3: TGTGCCATCCAGACAGGGGGAGGGCAGACAGATACGCAGTATTTT. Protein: CAIQTGGGQTDTQYF.

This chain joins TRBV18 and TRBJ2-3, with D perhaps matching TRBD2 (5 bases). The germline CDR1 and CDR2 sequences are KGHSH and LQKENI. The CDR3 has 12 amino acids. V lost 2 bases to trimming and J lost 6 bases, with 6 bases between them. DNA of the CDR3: TGTGCCAGCTCACCAGGGGAGGATACGCAGTATTTT. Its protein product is CASSPGEDTQYF.

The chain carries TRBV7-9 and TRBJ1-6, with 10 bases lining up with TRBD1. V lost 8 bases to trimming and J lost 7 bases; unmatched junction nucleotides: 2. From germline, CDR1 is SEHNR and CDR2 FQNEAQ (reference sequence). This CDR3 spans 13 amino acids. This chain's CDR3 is CASVTGGNSPLHF. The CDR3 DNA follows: TGTGCCAGCGTGACAGGGGGCAATTCACCCCTCCACTTT.

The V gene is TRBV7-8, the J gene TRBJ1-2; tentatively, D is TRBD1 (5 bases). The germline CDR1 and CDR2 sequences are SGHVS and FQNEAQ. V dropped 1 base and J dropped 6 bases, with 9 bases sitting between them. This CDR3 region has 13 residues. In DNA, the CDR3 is TGTGCCAGCAGCTTAGGCAGGGTGGATGGCTACACCTTC. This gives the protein CASSLGRVDGYTF.

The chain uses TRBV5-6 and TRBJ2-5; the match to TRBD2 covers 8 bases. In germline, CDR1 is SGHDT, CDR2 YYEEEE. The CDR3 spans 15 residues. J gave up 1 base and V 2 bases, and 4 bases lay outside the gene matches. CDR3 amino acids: CASSFLAGFQETQYF. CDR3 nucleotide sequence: TGTGCCAGCAGCTTTTTAGCGGGATTCCAAGAGACCCAGTACTTC.

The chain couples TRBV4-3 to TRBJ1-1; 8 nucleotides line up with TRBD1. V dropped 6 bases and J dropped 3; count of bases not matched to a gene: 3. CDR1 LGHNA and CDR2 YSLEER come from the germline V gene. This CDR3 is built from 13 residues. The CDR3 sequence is CASSQDRDTEAFF. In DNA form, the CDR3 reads TGCGCCAGCAGTCAGGACAGGGACACTGAAGCTTTCTTT.

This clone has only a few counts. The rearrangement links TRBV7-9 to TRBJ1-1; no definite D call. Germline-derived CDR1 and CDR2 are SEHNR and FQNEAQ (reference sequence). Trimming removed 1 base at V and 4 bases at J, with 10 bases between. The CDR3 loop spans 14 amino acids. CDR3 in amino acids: CASSLVKGVTEAFF. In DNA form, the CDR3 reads TGTGCCAGCAGCTTAGTTAAGGGAGTCACTGAAGCTTTCTTT.

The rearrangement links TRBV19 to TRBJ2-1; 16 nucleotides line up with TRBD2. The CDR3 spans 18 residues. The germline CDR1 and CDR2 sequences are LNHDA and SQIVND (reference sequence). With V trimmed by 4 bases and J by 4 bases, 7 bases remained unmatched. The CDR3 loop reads CASSTHQGLAGGYNEQFF. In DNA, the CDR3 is TGTGCCAGTAGTACCCATCAGGGACTAGCGGGAGGGTACAATGAGCAGTTCTTC.

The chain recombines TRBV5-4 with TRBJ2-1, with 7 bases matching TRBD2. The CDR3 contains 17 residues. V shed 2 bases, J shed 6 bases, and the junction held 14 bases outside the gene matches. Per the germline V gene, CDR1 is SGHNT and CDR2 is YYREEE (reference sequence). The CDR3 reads CASSFPPSGSGGNEQFF. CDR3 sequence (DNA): TGTGCCAGCAGCTTCCCCCCTAGCGGCTCGGGGGGCAATGAGCAGTTCTTC.

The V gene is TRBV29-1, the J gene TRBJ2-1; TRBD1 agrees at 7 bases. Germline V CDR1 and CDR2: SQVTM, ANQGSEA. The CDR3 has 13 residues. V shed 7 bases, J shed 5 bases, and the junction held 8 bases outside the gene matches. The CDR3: CSASGTDHNEQFF. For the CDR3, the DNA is TGCAGCGCGTCCGGGACAGACCACAATGAGCAGTTCTTC.

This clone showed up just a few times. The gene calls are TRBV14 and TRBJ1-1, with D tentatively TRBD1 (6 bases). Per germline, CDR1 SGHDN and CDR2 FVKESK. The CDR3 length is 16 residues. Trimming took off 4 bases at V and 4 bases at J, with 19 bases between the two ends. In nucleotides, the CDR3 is TGTGCCAGCAGCCCAGTCGGGGGGCTGGAGAGCACTGAAGCTTTCTTT. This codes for CASSPVGGLESTEAFF.

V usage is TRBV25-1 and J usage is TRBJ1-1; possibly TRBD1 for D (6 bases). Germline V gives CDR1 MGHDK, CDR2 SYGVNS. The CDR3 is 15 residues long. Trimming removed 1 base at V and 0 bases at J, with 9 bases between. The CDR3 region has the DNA TGTGCCAGCAGTGAATCTACAGGGATGAACACTGAAGCTTTCTTT. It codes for CASSESTGMNTEAFF.

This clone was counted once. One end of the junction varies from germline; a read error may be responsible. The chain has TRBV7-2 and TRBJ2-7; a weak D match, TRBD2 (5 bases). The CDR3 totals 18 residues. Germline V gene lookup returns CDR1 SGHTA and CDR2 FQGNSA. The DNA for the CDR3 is TGTGTCAGCAGCTTACGCCCGAAATTTTCTACGGGGACCTACGAGCAGTACTTC. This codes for CVSSLRPKFSTGTYEQYF.

CDR3 protein: CASSLAYLAANTGELFF. The CDR3 DNA is TGTGCCAGCAGCTTAGCATATCTAGCAGCGAACACCGGGGAGCTGTTTTTT. The genes are TRBV7-6 and TRBJ2-2, with a weak D call TRBD2 (5 bases). The CDR3 spans 17 residues. Germline-derived CDR1 and CDR2 are SGHVS and FNYEAQ. V lost 0 bases, J lost 0 bases, and 11 bases lay in between.

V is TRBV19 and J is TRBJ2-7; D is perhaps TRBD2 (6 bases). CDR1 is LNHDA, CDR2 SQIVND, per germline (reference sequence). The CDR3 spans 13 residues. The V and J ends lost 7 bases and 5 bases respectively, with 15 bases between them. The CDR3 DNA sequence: TGTGCCAGTAAGGTGCGGGGCGCGGACGAGCAGTACTTC. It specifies CASKVRGADEQYF. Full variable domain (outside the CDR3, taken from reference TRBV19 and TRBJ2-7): DGGITQSPKYLFRKEGQNVTLSCEQNLNHDAMYWYRQDPGQGLRLIYYSQIVNDFQKGDIAEGYSVSREKKESFPLTVTSAQKNPTAFYLCASKVRGADEQYFGPGTRLTVT.

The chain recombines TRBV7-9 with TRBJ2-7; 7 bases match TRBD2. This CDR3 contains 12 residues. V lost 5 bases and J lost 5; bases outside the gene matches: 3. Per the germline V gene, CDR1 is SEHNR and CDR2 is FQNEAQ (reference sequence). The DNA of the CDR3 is TGTGCCAGCAGCCCCGCGGGGGACGAGCAGTACTTC. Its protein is CASSPAGDEQYF.

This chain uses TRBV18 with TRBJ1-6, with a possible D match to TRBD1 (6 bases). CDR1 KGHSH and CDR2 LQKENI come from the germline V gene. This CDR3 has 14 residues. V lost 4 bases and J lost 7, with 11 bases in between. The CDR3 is CASSRGQGNSPLHF. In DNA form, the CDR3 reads TGTGCCAGCTCACGAGGCCAGGGGAATTCACCCCTCCACTTT.

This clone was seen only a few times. The CDR3 region is CASSRGPYYEQYF. The DNA of the CDR3 is TGTGCCAGCAGCCGAGGGCCTTACTACGAGCAGTACTTC. The J gene is TRBJ2-7, the V gene TRBV7-9, with a tentative D call TRBD2 (5 bases). The V and J ends lost 5 bases and 3 bases respectively, with 11 bases between them. The CDR3 consists of 13 residues. Germline lookup yields CDR1 SEHNR and CDR2 FQNEAQ (reference sequence).